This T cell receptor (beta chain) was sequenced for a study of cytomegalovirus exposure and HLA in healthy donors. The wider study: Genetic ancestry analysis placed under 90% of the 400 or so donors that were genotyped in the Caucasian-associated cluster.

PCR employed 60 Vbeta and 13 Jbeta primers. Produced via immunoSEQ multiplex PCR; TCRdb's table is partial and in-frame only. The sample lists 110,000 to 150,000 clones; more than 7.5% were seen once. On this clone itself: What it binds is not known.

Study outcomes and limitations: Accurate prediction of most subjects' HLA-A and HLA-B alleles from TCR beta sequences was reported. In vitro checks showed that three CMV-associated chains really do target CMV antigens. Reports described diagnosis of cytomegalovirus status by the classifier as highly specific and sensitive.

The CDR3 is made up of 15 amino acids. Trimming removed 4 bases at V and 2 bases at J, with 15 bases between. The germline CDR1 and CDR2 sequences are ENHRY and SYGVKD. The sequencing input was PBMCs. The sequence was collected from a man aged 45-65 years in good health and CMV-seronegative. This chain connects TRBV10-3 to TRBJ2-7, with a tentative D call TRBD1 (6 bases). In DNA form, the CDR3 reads TGTGCCATCAGTGTGGGGGACATGGGGGCCTACGAGCAGTACTTC. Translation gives CAISVGDMGAYEQYF.